These T cell receptor beta chains were read from a single sample in a study of blood T cell repertoires in COVID-19. Method: immunoSEQ multiplex PCR; TCRdb's copy keeps in-frame clones and lacks some. The sample carries 250,000 to 300,000 clones, about nine tenths recorded once. The source material was PBMCs or T cells enriched from blood (not recorded which). Source of these receptors: a woman aged 35 to 49 who had recovered from COVID-19. CDR3s include the opening cysteine and the closing phenylalanine or tryptophan. Each record gives: clone size, V gene, J gene, D gene, CDR3 protein, CDR3 DNA. The D gene is left open where the match is weak. The size entry is marked missing in some rows and otherwise reads once, few, many or a size class.

NA	TRBV18	TRBJ2-6	NA	CASSPRVAGANVLTF	TGTGCCAGCTCACCCCGGGTCGCTGGGGCCAACGTCCTGACTTTC
few	TRBV29-1	TRBJ1-1	TRBD1	CSGLSTWTGSSNTEAFF	TGCAGCGGTCTCTCAACGTGGACAGGCAGCTCGAACACTGAAGCTTTCTTT
NA	TRBV13	TRBJ2-3	NA	CASSSGGGSTDTQYF	TGTGCCAGCAGCTCGGGGGGCGGATCCACAGATACGCAGTATTTT
NA	TRBV7-3	TRBJ2-5	TRBD2	CASSLYGRQGQTQYF	TGTGCCAGCAGCTTATACGGGAGGCAGGGCCAGACCCAGTACTTC
NA	TRBV3-1/TRBV3-2	TRBJ2-5	NA	CASSQGQGGETQYF	TGTGCCAGCAGCCAAGGGCAGGGGGGAGAGACCCAGTACTTC
once	TRBV5-6	TRBJ2-2	TRBD1	CASSSFTGANTGELFF	TGTGCCAGCAGCTCTTTCACAGGGGCGAACACCGGGGAGCTGTTTTTT
NA	TRBV6-5	TRBJ1-5	NA	CASTGRSNQPQHF	TGTGCCAGCACCGGGAGAAGCAATCAGCCCCAGCATTTT
NA	TRBV24-1	TRBJ1-2	TRBD1	CATSDRTGEGYTF	TGTGCCACCAGTGACCGGACAGGGGAGGGCTACACCTTC
NA	TRBV27	TRBJ1-2	TRBD1	CASSPTGGYGYTF	TGTGCCAGCAGCCCGACAGGGGGATATGGCTACACCTTC
NA	TRBV7-3	TRBJ2-2	TRBD1	CASSRGQSTGELFF	TGTGCCAGCAGCCGGGGACAGTCTACCGGGGAGCTGTTTTTT
NA	TRBV2	TRBJ1-1	NA	CAGGFGEADTEAFF	TGTGCCGGGGGGTTCGGGGAAGCGGACACTGAAGCTTTCTTT
once	TRBV29-1	TRBJ1-2	NA	CSVDQIYGYTF	TGCAGCGTTGATCAGATCTATGGCTACACCTTC
NA	TRBV5-1	TRBJ2-5	TRBD2	CASSLALAGQETQYF	TGCGCCAGCAGCTTGGCACTAGCGGGGCAAGAGACCCAGTACTTC
NA	TRBV6-5	TRBJ1-2	TRBD1	CASRDPGTGTYGYTF	TGTGCCAGCAGAGATCCCGGGACAGGGACCTATGGCTACACCTTC